These 17 T cell receptor beta chains originate from one sample sequenced in a study of blood T cell repertoires in COVID-19. Profiled with immunoSEQ multiplex PCR; TCRdb holds only in-frame clones, not every one. The sample lists about 42,000 clones, around 82% occurring once. Source material: peripheral blood. Receptor source: a human donor in a cohort sampled during active COVID-19.

The rearrangement links TRBV29-1 to TRBJ2-7, with a weak D call TRBD2 (6 bases). V lost 7 bases and J lost 9, with 16 bases in between. This CDR3 spans 11 amino acids. Germline V gene data show CDR1 as SQVTM and CDR2 as ANQGSEA. The DNA of the CDR3 is TGCAGCGCCCTTGCCGAAGCGGGGCAGTACTTC. Translated: CSALAEAGQYF.

This chain joins TRBV11-1 and TRBJ2-5; TRBD1 matches 8 bases. Germline V CDR1 and CDR2: SGHAT, FQDESV (reference sequence). V lost 2 bases and J lost 3; bases outside the gene matches: 5. This CDR3 is built from 15 residues. The CDR3 is CASSLQHRGEETQYF. The CDR3 nucleotides read TGTGCCAGCAGCTTACAGCACAGGGGGGAAGAGACCCAGTACTTC. Full variable domain (remainder filled in from reference TRBV11-1 and TRBJ2-5): EAEVAQSPRYKITEKSQAVAFWCDPISGHATLYWYRQILGQGPELLVQFQDESVVDDSQLPKDRFSAERLKGVDSTLKIQPAELGDSAMYLCASSLQHRGEETQYFGPGTRLLVL.

This chain links TRBV5-1 with TRBJ2-5; tentative D call: TRBD2 (7 bases). Germline V gives CDR1 SGHRS, CDR2 YFSETQ. The CDR3 is made up of 18 amino acids. Trimming left V 0 bases short and J 5 bases short, with 23 bases between. The CDR3 loop is CASSLGLVVGGAGETQYF. CDR3 nucleotides: TGCGCCAGCAGCTTGGGGCTGGTAGTTGGGGGGGCCGGTGAGACCCAGTACTTC.

The chain employs TRBV6-5 and TRBJ2-3; TRBD2 agrees at 7 bases. CDR1 is MNHEY, CDR2 SVGAGI, per germline. The CDR3 is 13 residues long. V lost 6 bases, J lost 3 bases, and 3 bases stayed unmatched. Here the CDR3 reads CASRPAGTDTQYF. CDR3 in DNA: TGTGCCAGCAGACCAGCGGGGACAGATACGCAGTATTTT.

This chain links TRBV6-6 with TRBJ2-7; 8 bases line up with TRBD1. CDR1 and CDR2 (germline): MNHNY, SVGAGI (reference sequence). The CDR3 totals 15 residues. J was trimmed by 5 bases and V by 6 bases; bases with no gene match: 12. CDR3 residues: CASSSSGTGINEQYF. The CDR3 nucleotides read TGTGCCAGCAGCTCCTCCGGGACAGGAATAAACGAGCAGTACTTC.

The CDR3 coding sequence is TGTGCCAGCAGCTACAGTGTTGGGGAGACCCAGTACTTC. Protein product: CASSYSVGETQYF. This sequence joins TRBV11-2 and TRBJ2-5, with D hard to call. The germline CDR1 and CDR2 sequences are SGHAT and FQNNGV. The CDR3 is made up of 13 amino acids. V gave up 4 bases and J gave up 5 bases, with 11 bases separating them.

V is TRBV9 and J is TRBJ2-3; D is unresolved. Germline loops: CDR1 SGDLS, CDR2 YYNGEE. The V end lost 0 bases, the J end lost 3 bases, and 11 bases lay between the germline ends. CDR3 size: 15 residues. In DNA form, the CDR3 reads TGTGCCAGCAGCGTAGGCGGCAGCCTGACAGATACGCAGTATTTT. Translated: CASSVGGSLTDTQYF.

The V call is TRBV27, the J call TRBJ2-1; D is undetermined. The V end was cut by 8 bases, the J end by 2 bases, with 13 bases between. The CDR3 extends over 14 amino acids. The germline gives CDR1 MNHEY, CDR2 SMNVEV (reference sequence). In DNA, the CDR3 is TGTGCCAGCCGACTTTCACCAGCCTACAATGAGCAGTTCTTC. Translation gives CASRLSPAYNEQFF.

The rearrangement uses TRBV4-3 and TRBJ1-4, with a tentative D call TRBD1 (5 bases). CDR1 LGHNA and CDR2 YSLEER come from the germline V gene. V lost 0 bases, J lost 3 bases, and 11 bases lay in between. The CDR3 runs 16 residues. This CDR3 is CASSQDRAGSNEKLFF. CDR3 nucleotides: TGCGCCAGCAGCCAAGATCGGGCAGGGTCTAATGAAAAACTGTTTTTT.

The CDR3 loop is CASSALSADTQYF. The CDR3 bases are TGTGCCAGCAGTGCTCTCAGCGCAGATACGCAGTATTTT. This chain connects TRBV6-4 to TRBJ2-3; D gene uncertain. V was shortened by 4 bases and J by 4 bases, with 9 bases between the two germline ends. Germline CDR1 reads MRHNA; CDR2 reads SNTAGT. The CDR3 has 13 residues.

The rearrangement uses TRBV9 and TRBJ2-1; 7 bases are shared with TRBD2. V was clipped by 0 bases and J by 2 bases; unmatched bases: 5. The CDR3 is 16 amino acids. The V gene's germline CDR1 is SGDLS and CDR2 YYNGEE. Here the CDR3 DNA reads TGTGCCAGCAGCGTAGTAGGGACTATGACCTACAATGAGCAGTTCTTC. The encoded protein is CASSVVGTMTYNEQFF.

This chain connects TRBV7-8 to TRBJ1-3; maybe TRBD1 (5 bases). V gave up 6 bases and J gave up 2 bases, with 11 bases separating them. Per germline, CDR1 SGHVS and CDR2 FQNEAQ. The CDR3 extends over 14 amino acids. The CDR3 coding sequence is TGTGCCAGCAGTCCAGGGTATACTGGAAACACCATATATTTT. It codes for CASSPGYTGNTIYF.

The J gene is TRBJ2-2, the V gene TRBV5-1; the match to TRBD1 covers 9 bases. CDR1 is SGHRS, CDR2 YFSETQ, per germline. J lost 4 bases, V lost 7 bases, and 5 bases had no gene match. The CDR3 is 14 residues long. CDR3 nucleotides: TGCGCCAGCGAGTCACAGGGGGCCACCGGGGAGCTGTTTTTT. Translating gives CASESQGATGELFF.

The chain employs TRBV5-4 and TRBJ2-7, with a tentative D call TRBD2 (5 bases). Trimming shortened V by 1 base and J by 0 bases, and 20 bases separated the two germline ends. Germline V gene data show CDR1 as SGHNT and CDR2 as YYREEE (reference sequence). The CDR3 length is 18 residues. The CDR3, as DNA: TGTGCCAGCAGCTTGATCGGAGGCCGTGGGTGGGGCTCCTACGAGCAGTACTTC. Its translation is CASSLIGGRGWGSYEQYF.

This clone was observed once. This chain uses TRBV3-1 (or the pseudogene TRBV3-2) with TRBJ1-2, with TRBD1 matching 7 bases. Losses at the gene ends were 0 bases for V and 6 bases for J; bases not matched to a gene: 10. Germline loops: CDR1 LGHDT, CDR2 YNNKEL (reference sequence). The CDR3 length is 16 residues. DNA of the CDR3: TGTGCCAGCAGCCAAGAAGGGGGCCGACAGTACGATGGCTACACCTTC. Protein sequence: CASSQEGGRQYDGYTF.

There are a few counts of this clone. V is TRBV18 and J is TRBJ1-2; D perhaps matches TRBD1 (5 bases). V gave up 1 base and J gave up 5 bases, with 11 bases separating them. CDR1 KGHSH and CDR2 LQKENI come from the germline V gene. The CDR3 totals 14 residues. The CDR3 DNA is TGTGCCAGCTCACCACAGGGGCCTGAGTATGGCTACACCTTC. This gives the protein CASSPQGPEYGYTF.

This clone has just a few counts. This chain connects TRBV5-6 to TRBJ1-1; 9 nucleotides match TRBD1. CDR3 length: 15 residues. Trimming at V came to 3 bases and at J to 6 bases, leaving 9 bases not matched to a gene. Germline loops: CDR1 SGHDT, CDR2 YYEEEE. Here the CDR3 reads CASSSSPGQGAEAFF. Written as DNA, the CDR3 is TGTGCCAGCAGCTCCTCACCGGGACAGGGAGCTGAAGCTTTCTTT. Full variable domain (remainder filled in from reference TRBV5-6 and TRBJ1-1): DAGVTQSPTHLIKTRGQQVTLRCSPKSGHDTVSWYQQALGQGPQFIFQYYEEEERQRGNFPDRFSGHQFPNYSSELNVNALLLGDSALYLCASSSSPGQGAEAFFGQGTRLTVV.